The 9 T cell receptor beta chains given below trace back to one sample, sequenced in a study of blood T cell repertoires in COVID-19. The repertoire was sequenced with immunoSEQ multiplex PCR; TCRdb's copy has only in-frame clones and lacks some. The data contain some 60,000 clones, 80% of them seen just once; the ten biggest clones take up 6.5% to 7.5%. The material sequenced was peripheral blood. All receptors come from a man aged 55-75 years with acute or convalescent COVID-19.

The chain carries TRBV28 and TRBJ1-2, with D unclear. Trimming left V 7 bases short and J 5 bases short, with 17 bases between. The CDR3 loop spans 14 amino acids. Germline CDR1 is MDHEN and CDR2 is SYDVKM. The CDR3 spells CASKGPGSPYGYTF. Here the CDR3 DNA reads TGTGCCAGCAAAGGACCGGGATCCCCTTATGGCTACACCTTC.

The chain links TRBV5-4 to TRBJ2-5; TRBD2 matches at 9 bases. Germline loops: CDR1 SGHNT, CDR2 YYREEE (reference sequence). V trimming: 4 bases; J trimming: 2 bases; junction bases outside the gene matches: 9. The CDR3 runs to 16 residues. The CDR3 sequence is CASSPRGGGAQETQYF. In DNA, the CDR3 is TGTGCCAGCAGCCCGAGAGGCGGGGGGGCTCAAGAGACCCAGTACTTC.

V is TRBV13 and J is TRBJ1-3, with 7 bases lining up with TRBD1. Germline assignment: CDR1 PRHDT and CDR2 FYEKMQ (reference sequence). The CDR3 sequence is 16 residues long. V was pared by 5 bases and J by 4 bases, with 11 bases of the junction left unmatched. CDR3 sequence reads: CASSQYLGTAGNTIYF. DNA of the CDR3: TGTGCCAGCAGCCAATACCTCGGGACAGCAGGAAACACCATATATTTT.

The CDR3 DNA reads TGTGCCAGCAGCCTGGGACTAGCGGGGGGGAGACAAGAGACCCAGTACTTC. This gives the protein CASSLGLAGGRQETQYF. The chain combines TRBV7-6 with TRBJ2-5; 16 bases agree with TRBD2. CDR1 and CDR2 from the germline V gene are SGHVS and FNYEAQ. Trimming at V came to 5 bases and at J to 2 bases, leaving 5 bases not matched to a gene. The CDR3 totals 17 residues.

V gene TRBV19 combines with J gene TRBJ2-4, with TRBD2 matching 7 bases. V lost 3 bases and J lost 7; bases outside the gene matches: 6. Germline V gene lookup returns CDR1 LNHDA and CDR2 SQIVND (reference sequence). The CDR3 runs 14 residues. The CDR3 DNA reads TGTGCCAGTAGTATGGGGGGGTATCGTAACATTCAGTACTTC. Translating it yields CASSMGGYRNIQYF.

The V call is TRBV18, the J call TRBJ1-6; D uncertain. The germline CDR1 and CDR2 sequences are KGHSH and LQKENI. The CDR3 has 15 residues. With 3 bases removed from V and 4 bases from J, the gap between germline ends came to 10 bases. The CDR3 spells CASSPGSGYNSPLHF. CDR3 in DNA: TGTGCCAGCTCACCGGGCTCGGGGTATAATTCACCCCTCCACTTT.

This rearrangement joins TRBV6-5 to TRBJ2-1; 9 nucleotides align to TRBD1. The CDR3 extends over 15 amino acids. V lost 5 bases, J lost 5 bases, and 7 bases stayed unmatched. Germline CDR1 and CDR2: MNHEY and SVGAGI. The CDR3 DNA reads as TGTGCCAGCAGTCCAACAGGGGGCGGACACAATGAGCAGTTCTTC. Its protein is CASSPTGGGHNEQFF.

This rearrangement joins TRBV3-1 (or the pseudogene TRBV3-2) to TRBJ2-7; 7 bases match TRBD1. The CDR3 consists of 15 residues. V was pared by 5 bases and J by 6 bases, with 13 bases of the junction left unmatched. The germline V gene has CDR1 LGHDT and CDR2 YNNKEL (reference sequence). The CDR3 coding sequence is TGTGCCAGCAGCTTTCTAGACAGGGAAGCAGGCGAGCAGTACTTC. Translated, it gives CASSFLDREAGEQYF.

The J gene is TRBJ1-1, the V gene TRBV7-2, with 7 positions matching TRBD1. The junction had 8 bases not matched to a gene; V was cut back by 3 bases and J by 4 bases. This CDR3 has 15 amino acids. Germline V gene lookup returns CDR1 SGHTA and CDR2 FQGNSA. CDR3 loop: CASSFGQVGTTEAFF. The CDR3 nucleotides are TGTGCCAGCAGCTTTGGACAGGTCGGGACCACTGAAGCTTTCTTT.